This T cell receptor (beta chain) is from a study of T cell changes during pregnancy in multiple sclerosis (dated 2019 in TCRdb). With respect to the entire study: Changes in the T cell repertoire over the course of pregnancy were examined in this study in women with multiple sclerosis.

Taken from the germline V gene (reference sequence), the CDR1 and CDR2 loops are SGHKS and YYEKEE. The CDR3 starts with the cysteine, ends with the phenylalanine, and has 14 residues. Only the CDR3 DNA is retained, 42 bases long and in frame from the first base. V is clipped by 4 bases and J by 6 bases, and the sequence between their germline boundaries is 17 bases long. The library was prepared using the immunoSEQ multiplex PCR assay. The table comes from immuneACCESS by way of TCRdb, which keeps in-frame sequences with V and J called. Part of the clones is missing from these tables; in studies checked, under half for an unresolved V gene and the rest for unknown reasons. The sample table holds 100,000 or so clones, of which just over 90% were seen once. The ten most abundant clones make up 0.7% to 0.9% of the sample. Worth noting for this clone: This clone's antigen is unknown. No quality values exist for individual bases; no much larger clone is one base distant.

The specimen was peripheral blood, collected in the second trimester of pregnancy. This sequence uses TRBV5-5 and TRBJ2-7; the D gene is perhaps TRBD2, on 6 matching bases. The receptor comes from a female donor in good health, enrolled as a control in a pregnancy study. The nucleotides are TGTGCCAGCAGCCCAATTAGGGCCGGGGGCGAGCAGTACTTC. Protein translation: CASSPIRAGGEQYF.